What follows are 18 T cell receptor beta chains derived from one specimen sequenced in a study of long-term antiretroviral therapy in people with HIV. Running of the v3.0 immunoSEQ assay took place at survey level. This table comes from immunoSEQ multiplex PCR, and its TCRdb copy is limited to in-frame clones, with some not included. The data contain 15,000 or so clones, roughly 85% of them seen just once; the ten biggest clones take up roughly 15%. This specimen consisted of unsorted PBMCs, obtained 1.8 years before starting antiretroviral therapy. These receptors were obtained from a middle-aged woman with HIV.

Only a few counts were recorded for this clone. The V call is TRBV4-1, the J call TRBJ1-5; D call uncertain. Germline-derived CDR1 and CDR2 are MGHRA and YSYEKL. V was cut by 1 base and J by 6 bases, with 7 bases left in between. The CDR3 length is 13 residues. The DNA of the CDR3 is TGCGCCAGCAGCCAAGGGGGAGTTCAGCCCCAGCATTTT. Its protein product is CASSQGGVQPQHF.

The chain uses TRBV6-5 and TRBJ2-3, with 12 bases identical to TRBD2. This CDR3 has 16 residues. V trimming: 4 bases; J trimming: 3 bases; junction bases outside the gene matches: 5. Germline V gives CDR1 MNHEY, CDR2 SVGAGI. The CDR3 DNA sequence: TGTGCCAGCAGTTCCCCTACTAGCGGGAGGACAGATACGCAGTATTTT. This gives the protein CASSSPTSGRTDTQYF.

For the CDR3, the DNA is TGTGCCAGCAGTTTATCAGCGACGTCCCTCTCCTACGAGCAGTACTTC. Translated: CASSLSATSLSYEQYF. The chain employs TRBV27 and TRBJ2-7; the D is unclear. V was shortened by 0 bases and J by 0 bases, with 12 bases between the two germline ends. Germline CDR1 MNHEY, CDR2 SMNVEV (reference sequence). This CDR3 spans 16 amino acids.

V and J are TRBV28 and TRBJ2-7, with D possibly being TRBD1 or TRBD2 (5 bases each). CDR1 and CDR2 (germline): MDHEN, SYDVKM. The CDR3 contains 15 residues. V was clipped by 5 bases and J by 0 bases, with 14 bases between them. CDR3 region: CASSGPGPLSYEQYF. In nucleotides, the CDR3 is TGTGCCAGCAGTGGACCGGGACCGCTCTCCTACGAGCAGTACTTC.

The CDR3 region is CASRLLGQGIANEQFF. The DNA for the CDR3 is TGTGCCAGCAGACTTTTGGGACAGGGGATAGCCAATGAGCAGTTCTTC. This chain connects TRBV28 to TRBJ2-1, with 10 bases that match TRBD1. The CDR3 is 16 residues long. Trimming cost V 6 bases and J 6 bases; bases outside gene matches: 11. Germline V gene sequence: CDR1 MDHEN, CDR2 SYDVKM.

This chain links TRBV23-1 with TRBJ2-1; 10 nucleotides match TRBD1. TRBV23-1 is an ORF; its function is uncertain. With V trimmed by 8 bases and J by 6 bases, 7 bases remained unmatched. The CDR3 loop spans 14 amino acids. CDR3 amino acids: CASLDGTGANEQFF. CDR3 nucleotides: TGCGCCAGCCTAGACGGGACAGGGGCCAATGAGCAGTTCTTC.

This clone is categorized as medium-sized. The chain joins TRBV10-3 to TRBJ1-2; D gene unclear. The CDR3 is 13 residues long. From germline, CDR1 is ENHRY and CDR2 SYGVKD. The V and J ends lost 7 bases and 1 base respectively, with 10 bases between them. The CDR3 sequence is CAINADINYGYTF. The CDR3 nucleotides are TGTGCCATCAATGCAGACATTAACTATGGCTACACCTTC.

This clone was observed a single time. This rearrangement joins TRBV5-4 to TRBJ2-3, with TRBD2 matching over 7 bases. The V gene end was trimmed by 2 bases and the J gene end by 3 bases; junction bases not matched to a gene: 6. Germline V gives CDR1 SGHNT, CDR2 YYREEE (reference sequence). The CDR3 totals 15 residues. As DNA, the CDR3 is TGTGCCAGCAGCTTAAAGCGGGAATGGACAGATACGCAGTATTTT. Protein: CASSLKREWTDTQYF.

The chain links TRBV9 to TRBJ1-5; no clear D gene. CDR3 length: 14 residues. The V end was cut by 0 bases, the J end by 4 bases, with 8 bases between. Per the germline V gene, CDR1 is SGDLS and CDR2 is YYNGEE. CDR3 sequence reads: CASSVALENQPQHF. The CDR3 nucleotides read TGTGCCAGCAGCGTAGCTTTGGAGAATCAGCCCCAGCATTTT. Together with reference TRBV9 and TRBJ1-5, the CDR3 gives the full variable domain: DSGVTQTPKHLITATGQRVTLRCSPRSGDLSVYWYQQSLDQGLQFLIQYYNGEERAKGNILERFSAQQFPDLHSELNLSSLELGDSALYFCASSVALENQPQHFGDGTRLSIL.

This clone has just one count. The gene calls are TRBV11-2 and TRBJ2-3; D unclear. Germline lookup yields CDR1 SGHAT and CDR2 FQNNGV. This CDR3 has 16 amino acids. Trimming took off 1 base at V and 0 bases at J, with 11 bases between the two ends. Here the CDR3 reads CASSLGASVSTDTQYF. As DNA, the CDR3 is TGTGCCAGCAGCTTAGGGGCCAGCGTGAGCACAGATACGCAGTATTTT.

The chain is built from TRBV29-1 and TRBJ2-5, with D tentatively TRBD2 (6 bases). Looked up from germline, CDR1 is SQVTM and CDR2 is ANQGSEA. Trimming took off 1 base at V and 4 bases at J, with 13 bases between the two ends. CDR3 length: 14 amino acids. The CDR3 DNA sequence: TGCAGCGTTGAAGTCTACGGGAGTGGAGAGACCCAGTACTTC. This codes for CSVEVYGSGETQYF. Full variable domain (outside the CDR3, taken from reference TRBV29-1 and TRBJ2-5): SAVISQKPSRDICQRGTSLTIQCQVDSQVTMMFWYRQQPGQSLTLIATANQGSEATYESGFVIDKFPISRPNLTFSTLTVSNMSPEDSSIYLCSVEVYGSGETQYFGPGTRLLVL.

In its sample, this clone is medium-sized. This chain links TRBV6-1 with TRBJ1-2; D is unclear. V was pared by 3 bases and J by 4 bases, with 18 bases between. CDR1 MNHNS and CDR2 SASEGT come from the germline V gene. The CDR3 loop spans 16 amino acids. The CDR3 protein is CASSETHGSRAYGYTF. DNA of the CDR3: TGTGCCAGCAGTGAGACTCACGGCAGCCGAGCCTATGGCTACACCTTC.

This chain joins TRBV6-5 and TRBJ1-2; no reliable D call. The germline gives CDR1 MNHEY, CDR2 SVGAGI. Trimming took 7 bases from V and 6 from J, leaving 18 bases between them. This CDR3 spans 14 amino acids. The CDR3 bases are TGTGCCAGCACGCCAATCGCGAGCAACGATGGCTACACCTTC. Its protein is CASTPIASNDGYTF.

This chain joins TRBV10-3 and TRBJ2-7; D gene ambiguous. Trimming stripped 8 bases from V and 4 bases from J, with 15 bases between. The germline V gene encodes CDR1 ENHRY and CDR2 SYGVKD. This CDR3 is 13 amino acids long. CDR3 in amino acids: CAIAAVPVYEQYF. The CDR3, as DNA: TGTGCCATCGCGGCTGTACCGGTTTACGAGCAGTACTTC.

The V call is TRBV25-1, the J call TRBJ2-7; possibly TRBD1 for D (6 bases). This CDR3 has 16 residues. V dropped 1 base and J dropped 7 bases, with 20 bases sitting between them. Germline CDR1 MGHDK, CDR2 SYGVNS. CDR3 sequence reads: CASSEFWGLRGTEQYF. CDR3 nucleotides: TGTGCCAGCAGTGAATTTTGGGGCCTGAGGGGGACAGAGCAGTACTTC.

Sample share makes this clone medium-sized. V gene TRBV2 combines with J gene TRBJ1-1, with a possible D match to TRBD1 (6 bases). In germline, CDR1 is SNHLY, CDR2 FYNNEI. This CDR3 comprises 16 residues. Trimming took off 6 bases at V and 7 bases at J, with 24 bases between the two ends. In DNA, the CDR3 is TGTGCCAGCAGCCCTCTCTTTAGACAGGATAACGATGAAGCTTTCTTT. The encoded protein is CASSPLFRQDNDEAFF.

In regard to this clone: Compared with germline, one end of the junction differs, possibly owing to a read error. The chain recombines TRBV7-7 with TRBJ2-2, with TRBD2 identical over 13 bases. CDR1 is SSHAT, CDR2 FNYEAQ, per germline (reference sequence). The CDR3 length is 18 residues. This chain's CDR3 is CASSAGLAGTTNTGELFF. For the CDR3, the DNA is TGTGCTAGCAGCGCGGGACTAGCGGGGACCACGAACACCGGGGAGCTGTTTTTT.

This chain uses TRBV12-5 with TRBJ2-7, with a possible D match to TRBD2 (5 bases). The CDR3 loop spans 16 amino acids. The V gene's germline CDR1 is LGHNT and CDR2 FRNRAP. V was pared by 0 bases and J by 3 bases, with 15 bases between. The CDR3 DNA follows: TGTGCTAGTGGTTTGGTATCGTTCGGGGAACTCTACGAGCAGTACTTC. Amino acid sequence: CASGLVSFGELYEQYF.